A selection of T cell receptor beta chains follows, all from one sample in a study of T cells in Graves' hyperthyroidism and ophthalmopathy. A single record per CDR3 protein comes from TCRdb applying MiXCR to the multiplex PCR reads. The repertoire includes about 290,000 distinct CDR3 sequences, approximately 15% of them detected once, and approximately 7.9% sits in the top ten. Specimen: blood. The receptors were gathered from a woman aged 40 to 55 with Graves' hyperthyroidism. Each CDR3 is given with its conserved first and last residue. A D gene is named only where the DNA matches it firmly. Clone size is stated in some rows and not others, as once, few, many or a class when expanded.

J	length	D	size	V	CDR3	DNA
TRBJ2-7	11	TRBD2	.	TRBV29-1	CSVATSDEQYF	TGCAGCGTTGCAACTAGCGACGAGCAGTACTTC
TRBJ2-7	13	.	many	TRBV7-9	CASSLALADEQYF	TGTGCCAGCAGCTTAGCTTTAGCGGATGAGCAGTACTTC
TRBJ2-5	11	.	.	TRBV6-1	CATRGGGTQYF	TGTGCCACCCGGGGAGGGGGGACCCAGTACTTC
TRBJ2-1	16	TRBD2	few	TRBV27	CASSPRGLGTNNEQFF	TGTGCCAGCAGTCCCCGCGGGCTCGGGACTAACAATGAGCAGTTCTTC
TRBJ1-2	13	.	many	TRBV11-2	CASSLVGNYGYTF	TGTGCCAGCAGCTTAGTCGGTAACTATGGCTACACCTTC
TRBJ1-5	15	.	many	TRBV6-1	CASSPGTWGNQPQHF	TGTGCCAGCAGCCCAGGGACTTGGGGCAATCAGCCCCAGCATTTT
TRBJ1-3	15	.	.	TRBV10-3	CAIREKVDSGNTIYF	TGTGCCATCAGAGAGAAGGTGGACTCTGGAAACACCATATATTTT
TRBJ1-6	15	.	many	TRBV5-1	CASSLEGRGNSPLHF	TGCGCCAGCAGCTTGGAGGGCAGGGGTAATTCACCCCTCCACTTT
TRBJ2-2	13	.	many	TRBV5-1	CASSVGGTGELFF	TGCGCCAGCAGCGTTGGAGGGACCGGGGAGCTGTTTTTT
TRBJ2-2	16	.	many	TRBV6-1	CASSETGLGNTGELFF	TGTGCCAGCAGTGAAACGGGCCTGGGGAACACCGGGGAGCTGTTTTTT
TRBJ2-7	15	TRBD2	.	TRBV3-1	CASSFVASGRYEQYF	TGTGCCAGCAGCTTCGTAGCTAGCGGGAGGTACGAGCAGTACTTC
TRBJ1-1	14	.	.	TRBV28	CASSSSGAYTEAFF	TGTGCCAGCAGTTCAAGCGGGGCATACACTGAAGCTTTCTTT
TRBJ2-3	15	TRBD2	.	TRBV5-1	CASSRSGRASDTQYF	TGCGCCAGCAGTCGGAGCGGGAGGGCCTCAGATACGCAGTATTTT
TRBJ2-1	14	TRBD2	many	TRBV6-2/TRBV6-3	CASSGLAGVGEQFF	TGTGCCAGCAGTGGACTAGCGGGAGTCGGGGAGCAGTTCTTC
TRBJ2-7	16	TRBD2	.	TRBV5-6	CASSFGAGGMGYEQYF	TGTGCCAGCAGCTTTGGGGCGGGGGGAATGGGCTACGAGCAGTACTTC
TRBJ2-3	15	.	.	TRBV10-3	CAINTDSRSTDTQYF	TGTGCCATCAATACGGACTCTCGAAGTACAGATACGCAGTATTTT
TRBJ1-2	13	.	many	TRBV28	CASIPGQDYGYTF	TGTGCCAGCATTCCGGGACAAGACTATGGCTACACCTTC
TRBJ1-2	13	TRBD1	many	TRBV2	CASVDRETFGYTF	TGTGCCAGCGTGGACAGGGAGACATTTGGCTACACCTTC
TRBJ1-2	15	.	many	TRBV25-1	CASSEGGPDLYGYTF	TGTGCCAGCAGTGAAGGGGGCCCTGACCTATATGGCTACACCTTC
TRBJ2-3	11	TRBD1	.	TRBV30	CACRTGGTQYF	TGTGCCTGCAGGACAGGGGGTACGCAGTATTTT
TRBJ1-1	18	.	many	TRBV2	CASSLLTTFYTGNTEAFF	TGTGCCAGCAGCCTTTTGACCACCTTTTACACAGGGAACACTGAAGCTTTCTTT
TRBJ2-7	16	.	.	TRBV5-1	CASSLASAGPTYEQYF	TGCGCCAGCAGCTTGGCCTCTGCGGGCCCCACATACGAGCAGTACTTC
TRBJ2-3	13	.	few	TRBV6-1	CASSGSSTDTQYF	TGTGCCAGTAGCGGCTCTAGCACAGATACGCAGTATTTT
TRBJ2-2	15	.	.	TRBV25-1	CASSEIEGKTGELFF	TGTGCCAGCAGTGAAATTGAGGGGAAGACCGGGGAGCTGTTTTTT
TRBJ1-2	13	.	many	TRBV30	CAWSVDRLYGYTF	TGTGCCTGGAGTGTCGACAGGCTCTATGGCTACACCTTC
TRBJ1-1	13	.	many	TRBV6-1	CASTMTVNTEAFF	TGTGCCAGCACAATGACAGTGAACACTGAAGCTTTCTTT
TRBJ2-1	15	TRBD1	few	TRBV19	CASSPRETGGDGQFF	TGTGCCAGTAGTCCCCGCGAAACAGGGGGCGATGGGCAGTTCTTC
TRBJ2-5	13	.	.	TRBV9	CASSSYQGETQYF	TGTGCCAGCAGCTCATACCAGGGAGAGACCCAGTACTTC
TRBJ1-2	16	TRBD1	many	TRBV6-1	CASTSTGSAASYGYTF	TGTGCCAGCACCTCGACAGGGTCAGCCGCTTCTTATGGCTACACCTTC